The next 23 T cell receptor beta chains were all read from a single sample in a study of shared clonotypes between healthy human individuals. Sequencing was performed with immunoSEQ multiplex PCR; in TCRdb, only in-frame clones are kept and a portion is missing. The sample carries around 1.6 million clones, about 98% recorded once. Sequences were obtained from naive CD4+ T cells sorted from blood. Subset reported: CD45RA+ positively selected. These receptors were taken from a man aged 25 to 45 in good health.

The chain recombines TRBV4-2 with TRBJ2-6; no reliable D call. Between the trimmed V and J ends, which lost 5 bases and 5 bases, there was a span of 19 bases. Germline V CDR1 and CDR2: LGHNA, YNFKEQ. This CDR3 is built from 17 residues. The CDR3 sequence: CASSLIRLQSRANVLTF. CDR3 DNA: TGTGCCAGCAGCTTAATAAGGTTACAAAGTCGGGCCAACGTCCTGACTTTC.

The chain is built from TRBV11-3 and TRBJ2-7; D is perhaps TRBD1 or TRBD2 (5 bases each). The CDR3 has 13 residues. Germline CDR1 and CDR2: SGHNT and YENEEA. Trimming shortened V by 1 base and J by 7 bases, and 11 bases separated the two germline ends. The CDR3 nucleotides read TGTGCCAGCAGCTTAGGCCGTTGGGGGGAGCAGTACTTC. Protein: CASSLGRWGEQYF. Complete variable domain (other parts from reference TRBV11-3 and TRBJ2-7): EAGVVQSPRYKIIEKKQPVAFWCNPISGHNTLYWYLQNLGQGPELLIRYENEEAVDDSQLPKDRFSAERLKGVDSTLKIQPAELGDSAVYLCASSLGRWGEQYFGPGTRLTVT.

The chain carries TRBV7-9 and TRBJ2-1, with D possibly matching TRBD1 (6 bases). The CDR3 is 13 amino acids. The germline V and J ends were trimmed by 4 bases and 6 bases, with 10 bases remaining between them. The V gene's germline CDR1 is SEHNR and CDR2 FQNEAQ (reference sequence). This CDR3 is CASSSNRVNEQFF. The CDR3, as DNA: TGTGCCAGCAGCTCCAACAGGGTCAATGAGCAGTTCTTC.

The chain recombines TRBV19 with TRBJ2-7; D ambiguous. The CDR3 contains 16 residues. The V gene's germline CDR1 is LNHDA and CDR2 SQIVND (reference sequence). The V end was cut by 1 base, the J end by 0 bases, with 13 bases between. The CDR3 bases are TGTGCCAGTAGTATAGGTCGACAATCGCTCTCCTACGAGCAGTACTTC. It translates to CASSIGRQSLSYEQYF.

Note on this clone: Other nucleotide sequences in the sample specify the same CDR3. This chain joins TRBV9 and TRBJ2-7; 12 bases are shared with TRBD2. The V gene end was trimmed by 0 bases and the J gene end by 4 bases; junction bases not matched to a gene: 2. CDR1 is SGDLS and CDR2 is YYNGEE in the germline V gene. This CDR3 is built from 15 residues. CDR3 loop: CASSVGLAGEYEQYF. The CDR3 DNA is TGTGCCAGCAGCGTAGGACTAGCGGGAGAGTACGAGCAGTACTTC. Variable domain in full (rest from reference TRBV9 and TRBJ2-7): DSGVTQTPKHLITATGQRVTLRCSPRSGDLSVYWYQQSLDQGLQFLIQYYNGEERAKGNILERFSAQQFPDLHSELNLSSLELGDSALYFCASSVGLAGEYEQYFGPGTRLTVT.

The CDR3, as DNA: TGTGCCAGTAGTATGCGACTAGCGGTAATAAACACAGATACGCAGTATTTT. Amino acid sequence: CASSMRLAVINTDTQYF. V gene TRBV19 combines with J gene TRBJ2-3, with 9 bases matching TRBD2. Germline V gives CDR1 LNHDA, CDR2 SQIVND (reference sequence). CDR3 length equals 17 residues. Germline trimming cut 3 bases from V and 2 bases from J; bases unmatched to any gene: 9.

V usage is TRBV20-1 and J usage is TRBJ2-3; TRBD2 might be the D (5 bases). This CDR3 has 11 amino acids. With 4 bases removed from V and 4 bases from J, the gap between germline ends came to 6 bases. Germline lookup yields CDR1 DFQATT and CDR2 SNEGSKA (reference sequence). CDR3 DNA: TGCAGTGCTACGAGGGCAGATACGCAGTATTTT. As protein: CSATRADTQYF.

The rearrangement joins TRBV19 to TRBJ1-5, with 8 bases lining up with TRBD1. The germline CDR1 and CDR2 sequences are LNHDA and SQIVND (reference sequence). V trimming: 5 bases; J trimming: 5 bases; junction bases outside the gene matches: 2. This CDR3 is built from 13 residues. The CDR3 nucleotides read TGTGCCAGTAGTGAGGACAGGGATCAGCCCCAGCATTTT. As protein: CASSEDRDQPQHF.

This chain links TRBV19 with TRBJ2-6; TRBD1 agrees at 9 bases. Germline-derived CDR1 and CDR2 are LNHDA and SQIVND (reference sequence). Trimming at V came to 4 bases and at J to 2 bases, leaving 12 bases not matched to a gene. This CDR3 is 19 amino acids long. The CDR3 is CASSKLTTGGLAGANVLTF. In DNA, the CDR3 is TGTGCCAGTAGTAAACTTACGACAGGGGGTTTGGCTGGGGCCAACGTCCTGACTTTC. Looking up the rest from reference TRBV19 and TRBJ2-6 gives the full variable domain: DGGITQSPKYLFRKEGQNVTLSCEQNLNHDAMYWYRQDPGQGLRLIYYSQIVNDFQKGDIAEGYSVSREKKESFPLTVTSAQKNPTAFYLCASSKLTTGGLAGANVLTFGAGSRLTVL.

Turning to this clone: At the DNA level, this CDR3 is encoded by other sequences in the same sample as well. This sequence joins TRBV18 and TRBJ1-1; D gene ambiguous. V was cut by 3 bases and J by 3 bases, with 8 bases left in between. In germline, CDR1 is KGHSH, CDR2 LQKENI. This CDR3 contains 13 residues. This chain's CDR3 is CASSPAGDTEAFF. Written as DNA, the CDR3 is TGTGCCAGCTCACCGGCCGGGGACACTGAAGCTTTCTTT.

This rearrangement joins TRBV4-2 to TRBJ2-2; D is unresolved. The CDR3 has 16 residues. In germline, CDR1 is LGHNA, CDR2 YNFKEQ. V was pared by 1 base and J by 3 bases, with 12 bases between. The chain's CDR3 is CASSQAVRSHTGELFF. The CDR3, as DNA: TGTGCCAGCAGCCAAGCGGTCCGATCGCACACCGGGGAGCTGTTTTTT.

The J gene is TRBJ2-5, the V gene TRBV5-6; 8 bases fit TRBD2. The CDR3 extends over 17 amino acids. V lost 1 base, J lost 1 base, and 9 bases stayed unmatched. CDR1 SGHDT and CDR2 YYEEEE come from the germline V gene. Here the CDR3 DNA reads TGTGCCAGCAGCTTGAAGGTGTTGGCGGGAGGCCAAGAGACCCAGTACTTC. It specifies CASSLKVLAGGQETQYF.

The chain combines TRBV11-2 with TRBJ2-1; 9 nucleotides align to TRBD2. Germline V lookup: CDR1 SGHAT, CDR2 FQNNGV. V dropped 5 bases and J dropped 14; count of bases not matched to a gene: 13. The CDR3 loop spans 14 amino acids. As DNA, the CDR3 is TGTGCCAGCAGCGCGGGACTAGCAGAGTTAAGGAAGTTCTTC. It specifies CASSAGLAELRKFF.

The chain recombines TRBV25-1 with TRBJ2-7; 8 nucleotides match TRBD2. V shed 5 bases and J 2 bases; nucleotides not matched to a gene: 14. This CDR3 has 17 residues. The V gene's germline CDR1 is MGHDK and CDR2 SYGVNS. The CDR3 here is CASSLRESGRFTYEQYF. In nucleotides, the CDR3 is TGTGCCAGCAGTCTGAGGGAAAGCGGGAGATTCACCTACGAGCAGTACTTC.

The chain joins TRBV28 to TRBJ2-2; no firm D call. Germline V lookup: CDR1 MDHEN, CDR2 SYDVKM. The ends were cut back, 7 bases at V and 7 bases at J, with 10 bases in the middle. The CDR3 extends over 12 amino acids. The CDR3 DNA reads TGTGCCAGCACCAGGCTAGACGGGGAGCTGTTTTTT. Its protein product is CASTRLDGELFF.

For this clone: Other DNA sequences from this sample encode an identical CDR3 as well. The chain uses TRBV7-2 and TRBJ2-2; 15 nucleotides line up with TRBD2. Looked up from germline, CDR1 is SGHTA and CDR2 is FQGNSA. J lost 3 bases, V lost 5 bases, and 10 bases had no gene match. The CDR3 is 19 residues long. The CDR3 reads CASSPWTSGRAFDTGELFF. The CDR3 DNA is TGTGCCAGCAGCCCATGGACTAGCGGGAGGGCTTTTGACACCGGGGAGCTGTTTTTT.

The CDR3 loop is CASSPPGPGETQYF. The CDR3 DNA is TGTGCCAGCTCACCACCGGGCCCAGGAGAGACCCAGTACTTC. V usage is TRBV18 and J usage is TRBJ2-5; no firm D call. CDR1 and CDR2 (germline): KGHSH, LQKENI. The CDR3 has 14 amino acids. V gave up 0 bases and J gave up 4 bases, with 9 bases separating them.

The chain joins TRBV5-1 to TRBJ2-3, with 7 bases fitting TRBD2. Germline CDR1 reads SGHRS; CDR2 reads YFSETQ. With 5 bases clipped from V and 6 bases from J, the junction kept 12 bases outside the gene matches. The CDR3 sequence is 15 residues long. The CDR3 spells CASRPGAGEGDTQYF. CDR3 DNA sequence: TGCGCCAGCAGGCCCGGGGCGGGAGAGGGGGATACGCAGTATTTT.

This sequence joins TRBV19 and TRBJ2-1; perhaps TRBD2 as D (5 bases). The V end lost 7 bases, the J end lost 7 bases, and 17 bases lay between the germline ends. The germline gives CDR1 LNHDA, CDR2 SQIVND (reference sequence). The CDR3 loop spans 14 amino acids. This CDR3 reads CASTAGLPINEQFF. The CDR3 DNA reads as TGTGCCAGTACCGCGGGCCTACCGATTAATGAGCAGTTCTTC.

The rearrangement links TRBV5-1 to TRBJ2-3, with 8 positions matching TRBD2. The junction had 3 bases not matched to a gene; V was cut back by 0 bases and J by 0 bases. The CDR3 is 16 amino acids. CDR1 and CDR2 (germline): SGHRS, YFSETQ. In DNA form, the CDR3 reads TGCGCCAGCAGCTTGGGACTAGCGAGAAGCACAGATACGCAGTATTTT. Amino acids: CASSLGLARSTDTQYF.

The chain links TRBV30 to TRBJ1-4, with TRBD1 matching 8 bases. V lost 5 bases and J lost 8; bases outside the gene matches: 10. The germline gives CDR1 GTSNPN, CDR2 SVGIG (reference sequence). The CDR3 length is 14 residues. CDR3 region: CAWLSDRGTEKLFF. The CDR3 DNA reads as TGTGCCTGGCTTTCCGACAGGGGAACGGAAAAACTGTTTTTT.

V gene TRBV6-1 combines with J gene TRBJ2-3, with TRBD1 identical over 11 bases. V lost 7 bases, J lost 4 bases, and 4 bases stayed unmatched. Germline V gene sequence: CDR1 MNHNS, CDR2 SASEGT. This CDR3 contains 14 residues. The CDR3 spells CASTRDRGADTQYF. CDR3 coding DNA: TGTGCCAGCACCCGGGACAGGGGGGCAGATACGCAGTATTTT.

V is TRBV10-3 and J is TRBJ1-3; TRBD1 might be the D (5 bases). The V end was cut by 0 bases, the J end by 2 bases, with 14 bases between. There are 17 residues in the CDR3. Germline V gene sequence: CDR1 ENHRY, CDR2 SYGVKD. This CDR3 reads CAISESRGSSPGNTIYF. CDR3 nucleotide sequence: TGTGCCATCAGTGAGTCACGGGGGAGCAGCCCTGGAAACACCATATATTTT.